The rows below give T cell receptor beta chains drawn from one sample of a study of technical replicates of blood from several donors. The data were produced by immunoSEQ multiplex PCR, yet TCRdb's version contains in-frame clones alone and is incomplete. The table has 60,000 to 90,000 clones, around 97% seen once. The sequenced material came from T cells isolated from PBMCs. The receptor set was obtained from a human donor in good health. The CDR3 runs from the conserved cysteine through the conserved F or W. D genes are given only for firm matches.

length,J,V,D,CDR3,DNA
16,TRBJ2-2,TRBV6-4,TRBD1,CASSDSTGRNTGELFF,TGTGCCAGCAGTGACTCGACAGGGAGGAACACCGGGGAGCTGTTTTTT
12,TRBJ2-1,TRBV19,TRBD2,CASSTRLAKLFF,TGTGCCAGTAGTACCCGACTAGCCAAACTGTTCTTC
15,TRBJ2-7,TRBV4-1,TRBD1,CASSQPRDRPYEQYF,TGCGCCAGCAGCCAGCCCCGGGACAGACCCTACGAGCAGTACTTC
15,TRBJ1-4,TRBV28,TRBD1,CASTQVDRVREKLFF,TGTGCCAGCACCCAAGTAGACAGGGTTCGTGAAAAACTGTTTTTT
16,TRBJ2-4,TRBV11-2,TRBD1,CASSLVGQGIENIQYF,TGTGCCAGCAGCTTAGTGGGACAGGGGATTGAAAACATTCAGTACTTC
12,TRBJ1-4,TRBV15,-,CATTATNEKLFF,TGTGCCACCACAGCAACTAATGAAAAACTGTTTTTT
11,TRBJ2-7,TRBV29-1,-,CSVAVTGEQYF,TGCAGCGTTGCAGTAACGGGCGAGCAGTACTTC
15,TRBJ1-2,TRBV6-1,-,CASSPTTTVGHGYTF,TGTGCCAGCAGTCCAACAACGACAGTTGGCCATGGCTACACCTTC
14,TRBJ1-1,TRBV7-9,-,CASSLDRTGLKAFF,TGTGCCAGCAGCTTAGATCGAACAGGGTTGAAAGCTTTCTTT
17,TRBJ1-5,TRBV28,TRBD1,CASSQGAGEIINQPQHF,TGTGCCAGCAGCCAGGGGGCGGGTGAAATTATCAATCAGCCCCAGCATTTT
12,TRBJ2-7,TRBV4-1,-,CASSQEGDEQYF,TGCGCCAGCAGCCAAGAGGGCGACGAGCAGTACTTC
14,TRBJ2-7,TRBV7-2,-,CASSPRRGAGEQYF,TGTGCCAGCAGCCCCCGCCGGGGGGCTGGCGAGCAGTACTTC
16,TRBJ2-1,TRBV5-1,TRBD2,CASSLELAGSYNEQFF,TGCGCCAGCAGCTTGGAGTTAGCGGGGTCCTACAATGAGCAGTTCTTC
13,TRBJ1-3,TRBV6-1,-,CASSEGQGNTIYF,TGTGCCAGCAGTGAAGGACAAGGAAACACCATATATTTT
16,TRBJ2-7,TRBV27,TRBD2,CASSFSLAGGPHEQYF,TGTGCCAGCAGTTTCTCACTAGCGGGAGGGCCCCACGAGCAGTACTTC
17,TRBJ1-1,TRBV9,TRBD1,CASSAGPGQRMTTEAFF,TGTGCCAGCAGCGCCGGACCGGGACAGAGAATGACCACTGAAGCTTTCTTT
15,TRBJ1-5,TRBV5-8,-,CASLARGKGNQPQHF,TGTGCCAGTCTAGCCAGGGGTAAGGGCAATCAGCCCCAGCATTTT
15,TRBJ2-7,TRBV5-1,-,CASSVSTGSSYEQYF,TGCGCCAGCAGCGTCTCGACAGGCTCCTCCTACGAGCAGTACTTC
15,TRBJ2-1,TRBV5-1,TRBD1,CASSLDRGFYNEQFF,TGCGCCAGCAGCTTGGACAGGGGATTTTACAATGAGCAGTTCTTC
15,TRBJ2-1,TRBV11-3,TRBD2,CASSRGGRGAEEQFF,TGTGCCAGCAGCCGGGGTGGGCGGGGGGCCGAGGAGCAGTTCTTC
16,TRBJ1-1,TRBV4-1,-,CASSQVRTGVDTEAFF,TGCGCCAGCAGCCAAGTGAGAACGGGGGTAGACACTGAAGCTTTCTTT
15,TRBJ1-2,TRBV30,TRBD1,CAWRPGQGIFYGYTF,TGTGCCTGGAGGCCCGGACAGGGGATATTCTATGGCTACACCTTC
14,TRBJ2-1,TRBV11-2,TRBD2,CASSTGLDPNEQFF,TGTGCCAGCAGCACGGGACTAGACCCCAATGAGCAGTTCTTC